This section outlines one T cell receptor beta chain sequence together with its context. Germline V CDR1 and CDR2: MNHNS, SASEGT. Between the trimmed V and J ends, which lost 4 bases and 0 bases, there was a span of 11 bases. The CDR3 contains 15 residues. This sample was included in a study of T cell changes during pregnancy in multiple sclerosis. Sequenced by immunoSEQ multiplex PCR; TCRdb stores in-frame clones only, minus some. Of about 42,000 clones listed, 75% to 95% were seen once; the top ten hold over 1.5%. The input for sequencing was CD4+ T cells from peripheral blood mononuclear cells, taken after pregnancy. The rearrangement joins TRBV6-1 to TRBJ2-3; tentative D call: TRBD2 (6 bases). This receptor was identified in a female donor in good health, enrolled as a control in a pregnancy study. The CDR3 here is CASSVPSASTDTQYF. CDR3 coding DNA: TGTGCCAGCAGTGTTCCTAGCGCCAGCACAGATACGCAGTATTTT.